The entry below gives a single T cell receptor beta chain sequence along with its context. Its matching antigen is unknown. V lost 2 bases to trimming and J lost 6 bases, with 11 bases between them. In germline, CDR1 is WNHNN, CDR2 SYGVQD (reference sequence). The CDR3 is 15 residues long. Profiling that covered TCR beta VDJ and CDR3 relied on genomic DNA as its template. TCRdb reprocessed the reads via MiXCR and lists one record per CDR3 protein. The data contain 35,000 to 40,000 distinct CDR3 sequences, roughly three quarters of them singletons. This specimen belongs to a study of CD8+CD57+ T cells in acquired aplastic anemia. Study findings and constraints: Between patients and controls, roughly 29 CD8+ CDR3 sequences were found in common.

This clonotype originated in a human donor in good health, serving as a control. The V gene is TRBV10-1, the J gene TRBJ1-6, with D unclear. The sample consisted of sorted CD4+, CD8+, or CD8+CD57+ T cells (not recorded which) from PBMCs. Here the CDR3 reads CASSENPGINSPLHF. The CDR3 DNA is TGCGCCAGCAGTGAGAATCCGGGAATTAATTCACCCCTCCACTTT.